The rows below give T cell receptor beta chains drawn from one sample of a study of cytomegalovirus exposure and HLA in healthy donors. Assay: immunoSEQ multiplex PCR; the TCRdb copy retains only in-frame clones and omits some. The data contain 130,000 to 150,000 clones, around 73% of them singletons. Sequenced sample: PBMCs. These receptors came from a woman between 40 and 55 years old in good health and CMV-seronegative. The CDR3 runs from the conserved cysteine through the conserved F or W. The order of the fields is D gene, clone size, V gene, J gene, CDR3 protein, CDR3 DNA. A D gene is named only where the DNA matches it firmly. The size field is filled for only some rows; it gives once, few, many or a size class.

D gene: NA; clone size: NA; V gene: TRBV6-6; J gene: TRBJ2-1; CDR3 protein: CAHSRDSGRGGEQFF; CDR3 DNA: TGTGCCCACTCCCGGGACTCTGGCCGGGGAGGTGAGCAGTTCTTC
D gene: NA; clone size: few; V gene: TRBV5-1; J gene: TRBJ2-2; CDR3 protein: CASSSNTGELFF; CDR3 DNA: TGCGCCAGCAGCTCTAACACCGGGGAGCTGTTTTTT
D gene: TRBD2; clone size: NA; V gene: TRBV9; J gene: TRBJ2-1; CDR3 protein: CASSVHSGGALNEQFF; CDR3 DNA: TGTGCCAGCAGCGTACACAGCGGGGGGGCCCTAAATGAGCAGTTCTTC
D gene: TRBD1; clone size: NA; V gene: TRBV5-6; J gene: TRBJ1-1; CDR3 protein: CASSYEPGQGGTEAFF; CDR3 DNA: TGTGCCAGCAGCTATGAACCGGGACAGGGGGGCACTGAAGCTTTCTTT
D gene: TRBD1; clone size: NA; V gene: TRBV9; J gene: TRBJ1-2; CDR3 protein: CASSVARDRGNYGYTF; CDR3 DNA: TGTGCCAGCAGCGTAGCAAGGGACAGGGGGAACTATGGCTACACCTTC
D gene: NA; clone size: NA; V gene: TRBV4-1; J gene: TRBJ2-1; CDR3 protein: CASSPPGEQFF; CDR3 DNA: TGCGCCAGCAGCCCCCCCGGTGAGCAGTTCTTC
D gene: TRBD2; clone size: NA; V gene: TRBV29-1; J gene: TRBJ2-1; CDR3 protein: CSVTGTSGGAVSLDEQFF; CDR3 DNA: TGCAGCGTTACCGGGACTAGCGGGGGGGCCGTCAGCTTGGATGAGCAGTTCTTC
D gene: NA; clone size: NA; V gene: TRBV11-2; J gene: TRBJ1-2; CDR3 protein: CASSLVNSNYGYTF; CDR3 DNA: TGTGCCAGCAGCTTAGTAAACAGTAACTATGGCTACACCTTC
D gene: TRBD2; clone size: few; V gene: TRBV10-3; J gene: TRBJ2-2; CDR3 protein: CAISGTSGNTGELFF; CDR3 DNA: TGTGCCATCAGCGGGACTAGCGGGAACACCGGGGAGCTGTTTTTT
D gene: NA; clone size: NA; V gene: TRBV27; J gene: TRBJ2-1; CDR3 protein: CASSPLEGNTNEQFF; CDR3 DNA: TGTGCCAGCAGTCCGCTAGAGGGCAACACAAATGAGCAGTTCTTC
D gene: TRBD2; clone size: NA; V gene: TRBV7-9; J gene: TRBJ2-5; CDR3 protein: CASSFSRGLTKETQYF; CDR3 DNA: TGTGCCAGCAGCTTTTCCCGGGGACTAACTAAAGAGACCCAGTACTTC
D gene: NA; clone size: NA; V gene: TRBV5-6; J gene: TRBJ2-5; CDR3 protein: CASSLRRTAQETQYF; CDR3 DNA: TGTGCCAGCAGCTTGAGGAGGACAGCTCAAGAGACCCAGTACTTC
D gene: NA; clone size: NA; V gene: TRBV19; J gene: TRBJ1-1; CDR3 protein: CASSSAGPTEAFF; CDR3 DNA: TGTGCCAGTAGCTCGGCAGGTCCCACTGAAGCTTTCTTT
D gene: NA; clone size: NA; V gene: TRBV28; J gene: TRBJ2-5; CDR3 protein: CASSSPGHWTETQYF; CDR3 DNA: TGTGCCAGCAGTTCGCCGGGACACTGGACAGAGACCCAGTACTTC
D gene: NA; clone size: NA; V gene: TRBV10-1; J gene: TRBJ2-2; CDR3 protein: CASRDSWTGELFF; CDR3 DNA: TGCGCCAGCAGGGACAGTTGGACCGGGGAGCTGTTTTTT
D gene: TRBD1; clone size: NA; V gene: TRBV5-1; J gene: TRBJ2-3; CDR3 protein: CASSIRTGGLGTDTQYF; CDR3 DNA: TGCGCCAGCAGCATCCGTACAGGGGGTCTCGGCACAGATACGCAGTATTTT
D gene: NA; clone size: few; V gene: TRBV2; J gene: TRBJ2-7; CDR3 protein: CASSDRSLYEQYF; CDR3 DNA: TGTGCCAGCAGTGACAGGTCCCTTTACGAGCAGTACTTC
D gene: TRBD2; clone size: NA; V gene: TRBV7-6; J gene: TRBJ2-5; CDR3 protein: CASSPESGGAGETQYF; CDR3 DNA: TGTGCCAGCAGCCCCGAGAGCGGGGGGGCCGGTGAGACCCAGTACTTC
D gene: TRBD1; clone size: NA; V gene: TRBV2; J gene: TRBJ1-3; CDR3 protein: CASIIPTGSGNTIYF; CDR3 DNA: TGTGCCAGCATTATACCGACAGGGTCTGGAAACACCATATATTTT
D gene: TRBD1; clone size: many; V gene: TRBV2; J gene: TRBJ1-1; CDR3 protein: CASQTGGTEAFF; CDR3 DNA: TGTGCCAGCCAGACAGGGGGCACTGAAGCTTTCTTT
D gene: NA; clone size: NA; V gene: TRBV7-3; J gene: TRBJ2-1; CDR3 protein: CASSPFLTSLDNEQFF; CDR3 DNA: TGTGCCAGCAGCCCCTTCTTGACTAGTCTGGACAATGAGCAGTTCTTC
D gene: NA; clone size: NA; V gene: TRBV28; J gene: TRBJ2-1; CDR3 protein: CASSQNNRVGEQFF; CDR3 DNA: TGTGCCAGCAGTCAGAACAACAGGGTAGGTGAGCAGTTCTTC
D gene: TRBD1; clone size: NA; V gene: TRBV4-3; J gene: TRBJ2-2; CDR3 protein: CASSFLVRTGTGELFF; CDR3 DNA: TGCGCCAGCAGCTTTTTGGTGAGGACAGGGACCGGGGAGCTGTTTTTT
D gene: TRBD1; clone size: few; V gene: TRBV11-2; J gene: TRBJ2-2; CDR3 protein: CASIQGFLGQVKTGELFF; CDR3 DNA: TGTGCCAGCATCCAGGGATTTCTGGGACAGGTTAAGACCGGGGAGCTGTTTTTT
D gene: TRBD1; clone size: NA; V gene: TRBV27; J gene: TRBJ1-2; CDR3 protein: CASSSRRDRVVLTNYGYTF; CDR3 DNA: TGTGCCAGCAGTTCTAGGAGGGACAGGGTGGTGTTAACCAACTATGGCTACACCTTC
D gene: NA; clone size: few; V gene: TRBV28; J gene: TRBJ1-5; CDR3 protein: CASSLTWGGVRDQPQHF; CDR3 DNA: TGTGCCAGCAGTTTAACGTGGGGCGGGGTCAGGGATCAGCCCCAGCATTTT
D gene: NA; clone size: NA; V gene: TRBV4-1; J gene: TRBJ1-5; CDR3 protein: CASSQEWAGRNQPQHF; CDR3 DNA: TGCGCCAGCAGCCAAGAATGGGCAGGTCGCAATCAGCCCCAGCATTTT
D gene: TRBD1; clone size: NA; V gene: TRBV9; J gene: TRBJ2-2; CDR3 protein: CASSSGQGARQSGELFF; CDR3 DNA: TGTGCCAGCAGCTCGGGACAGGGGGCGCGACAGAGCGGGGAGCTGTTTTTT
D gene: TRBD2; clone size: once; V gene: TRBV27; J gene: TRBJ2-1; CDR3 protein: CASSPNSGVTYNEQFF; CDR3 DNA: TGTGCCAGCAGTCCGAACAGCGGGGTGACATACAATGAGCAGTTCTTC
D gene: NA; clone size: NA; V gene: TRBV5-4; J gene: TRBJ1-5; CDR3 protein: CASSSRQNSNQPQHF; CDR3 DNA: TGTGCCAGCAGCTCCCGACAGAATAGCAATCAGCCCCAGCATTTT
D gene: TRBD1; clone size: NA; V gene: TRBV9; J gene: TRBJ2-5; CDR3 protein: CASSAPGQGDQEAQYF; CDR3 DNA: TGTGCCAGCAGCGCCCCGGGACAGGGTGACCAAGAGGCCCAGTACTTC
D gene: NA; clone size: NA; V gene: TRBV18; J gene: TRBJ1-5; CDR3 protein: CASSPWDTNQPQHF; CDR3 DNA: TGTGCCAGCTCACCATGGGACACCAATCAGCCCCAGCATTTT
D gene: TRBD1; clone size: NA; V gene: TRBV6-5; J gene: TRBJ1-2; CDR3 protein: CASSYQTGAGSYGYTF; CDR3 DNA: TGTGCCAGCAGTTACCAAACAGGGGCGGGGAGCTATGGCTACACCTTC
D gene: NA; clone size: NA; V gene: TRBV7-9; J gene: TRBJ2-1; CDR3 protein: CASTDLSVNNEQFF; CDR3 DNA: TGTGCCAGCACCGATCTAAGCGTGAACAATGAGCAGTTCTTC
D gene: NA; clone size: many; V gene: TRBV6-1; J gene: TRBJ1-6; CDR3 protein: CASSEVYGETLHF; CDR3 DNA: TGTGCCAGCAGTGAAGTTTACGGGGAGACCCTCCACTTT
D gene: TRBD1; clone size: once; V gene: TRBV23-1; J gene: TRBJ1-1; CDR3 protein: CASSLQGAFTEAFF; CDR3 DNA: TGCGCCAGCAGTTTACAGGGGGCGTTCACTGAAGCTTTCTTT
D gene: NA; clone size: few; V gene: TRBV2; J gene: TRBJ1-5; CDR3 protein: CASTESGDSNQPQHF; CDR3 DNA: TGTGCCAGCACCGAGTCGGGGGATAGCAATCAGCCCCAGCATTTT
D gene: NA; clone size: few; V gene: TRBV6-1; J gene: TRBJ1-1; CDR3 protein: CASSERGNREAFF; CDR3 DNA: TGTGCCAGCAGTGAACGTGGGAACAGGGAAGCTTTCTTT
D gene: NA; clone size: NA; V gene: TRBV7-2; J gene: TRBJ2-3; CDR3 protein: CASSLDFGGGTDTQYF; CDR3 DNA: TGTGCCAGCAGCTTAGACTTTGGCGGGGGCACAGATACGCAGTATTTT
D gene: NA; clone size: NA; V gene: TRBV28; J gene: TRBJ1-5; CDR3 protein: CASSPGGAVVQPQHF; CDR3 DNA: TGTGCCAGCAGTCCGGGGGGAGCCGTGGTTCAGCCCCAGCATTTT
D gene: NA; clone size: NA; V gene: TRBV28; J gene: TRBJ2-5; CDR3 protein: CASREGTEETQYF; CDR3 DNA: TGTGCCAGCAGAGAGGGGACTGAAGAGACCCAGTACTTC
D gene: NA; clone size: once; V gene: TRBV6-5; J gene: TRBJ2-5; CDR3 protein: CASSPGRGGTQYF; CDR3 DNA: TGTGCCAGCAGTCCTGGCCGCGGAGGGACCCAGTACTTC
D gene: TRBD1; clone size: NA; V gene: TRBV5-1; J gene: TRBJ2-5; CDR3 protein: CASSLAPTGGKETQYF; CDR3 DNA: TGCGCCAGCAGCTTGGCCCCGACAGGGGGCAAAGAGACCCAGTACTTC
D gene: NA; clone size: NA; V gene: TRBV2; J gene: TRBJ1-5; CDR3 protein: CASSRQDNSNQPQHF; CDR3 DNA: TGTGCCAGCAGTCGACAGGATAATAGCAATCAGCCCCAGCATTTT
D gene: TRBD1; clone size: NA; V gene: TRBV19; J gene: TRBJ1-5; CDR3 protein: CASSATGRMNQPQHF; CDR3 DNA: TGTGCCAGTAGTGCGACAGGGAGAATGAATCAGCCCCAGCATTTT
D gene: TRBD2; clone size: NA; V gene: TRBV7-3; J gene: TRBJ2-3; CDR3 protein: CASSLRGGTDTQYF; CDR3 DNA: TGTGCCAGCAGCCTACGGGGGGGGACAGATACGCAGTATTTT
D gene: NA; clone size: NA; V gene: TRBV11-2; J gene: TRBJ2-7; CDR3 protein: CASSLTQGFKGADEQYF; CDR3 DNA: TGTGCCAGCAGCTTGACACAGGGATTCAAAGGTGCGGACGAGCAGTACTTC
D gene: NA; clone size: NA; V gene: TRBV6-5; J gene: TRBJ1-6; CDR3 protein: CASSYSPDSYNSPLHF; CDR3 DNA: TGTGCCAGCAGTTACTCCCCAGACTCCTATAATTCACCCCTCCACTTT
D gene: NA; clone size: once; V gene: TRBV29-1; J gene: TRBJ1-4; CDR3 protein: CSVEEGANEKLFF; CDR3 DNA: TGCAGCGTTGAGGAAGGGGCGAATGAAAAACTGTTTTTT
D gene: TRBD2; clone size: NA; V gene: TRBV11-2; J gene: TRBJ2-3; CDR3 protein: CASSLMDLAGGADTQYF; CDR3 DNA: TGTGCCAGCAGCTTAATGGATCTAGCGGGGGGCGCAGATACGCAGTATTTT